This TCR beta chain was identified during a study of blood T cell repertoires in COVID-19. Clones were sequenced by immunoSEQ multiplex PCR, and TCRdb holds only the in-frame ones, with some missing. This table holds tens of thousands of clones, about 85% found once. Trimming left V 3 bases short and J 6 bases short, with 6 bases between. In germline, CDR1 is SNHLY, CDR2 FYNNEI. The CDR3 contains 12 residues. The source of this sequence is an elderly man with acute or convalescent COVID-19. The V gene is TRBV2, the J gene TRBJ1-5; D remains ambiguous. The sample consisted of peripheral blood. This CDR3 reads CASSDRFQPQHF. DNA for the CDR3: TGTGCCAGCAGTGATCGGTTTCAGCCCCAGCATTTT. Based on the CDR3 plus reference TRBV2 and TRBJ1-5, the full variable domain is EPEVTQTPSHQVTQMGQEVILRCVPISNHLYFYWYRQILGQKVEFLVSFYNNEISEKSEIFDDQFSVERPDGSNFTLKIRSTKLEDSAMYFCASSDRFQPQHFGDGTRLSIL.